The rows below give T cell receptor beta chains drawn from one sample of a study of blood T cell repertoires in COVID-19. Sequenced by immunoSEQ multiplex PCR; TCRdb stores in-frame clones only, minus some. The profile shows nearly 200,000 clones, less than 90% of them singletons. The sample taken for sequencing was peripheral blood. The receptors derive from a human donor in a cohort sampled during active COVID-19. Each CDR3 is given with its conserved first and last residue. D genes are given only for firm matches. Part of the rows lack a size; the others show once, few, many or a class for expanded clones.

V,J,size,D,DNA,CDR3
TRBV3-1/TRBV3-2,TRBJ2-1,.,.,TGTGCCAGCAGCGACCGACAGCTGAGCTCCTACAATGAGCAGTTCTTC,CASSDRQLSSYNEQFF
TRBV30,TRBJ2-7,.,.,TGTGCCTGGAGTCGCCGGGAGCGTTACGAGCAGTACTTC,CAWSRRERYEQYF
TRBV7-8,TRBJ2-1,.,TRBD2,TGTGCCAGCAGCTTGTTTTCGGGACTAGCGTCTTCCTACAATGAGCAGTTCTTC,CASSLFSGLASSYNEQFF
TRBV5-1,TRBJ2-7,.,TRBD2,TGCGCCAGCAGCTTGGGGGTCGGGAGGGCCTACGAGCAGTACTTC,CASSLGVGRAYEQYF
TRBV29-1,TRBJ1-2,.,TRBD1,TGCAGCATAGCACAGGGGGAGGGCTATGGCTACACCTTC,CSIAQGEGYGYTF
TRBV2,TRBJ2-5,.,.,TGTGCCAGCATTAAACAGGGAGCGGAGACCCAGTACTTC,CASIKQGAETQYF
TRBV6-5,TRBJ2-3,.,.,TGTGCCAGCAGTTACGGGGGGGCCACAGATACGCAGTATTTT,CASSYGGATDTQYF
TRBV5-1,TRBJ1-4,once,TRBD1,TGCGCCAGCAGTCCGAGGACAGGGAAGGGTGAAAAACTGTTTTTT,CASSPRTGKGEKLFF
TRBV3-1/TRBV3-2,TRBJ2-7,once,.,TGTGCCAGCAGCCAAGATCGACAGTCCTACGAGCAGTACTTC,CASSQDRQSYEQYF
TRBV28,TRBJ1-5,.,TRBD1,TGTGCCACTCAGACTCAGGGACAGGGGATTCAGCCCCAGCATTTT,CATQTQGQGIQPQHF
TRBV3-1/TRBV3-2,TRBJ2-7,.,.,TGTGCCAGCAGCCTCCTACAGAGTGGCGAGCAGTACTTC,CASSLLQSGEQYF